The source of this TCR beta chain is a study of blood T cell repertoires in COVID-19. Clones were read by immunoSEQ multiplex PCR, and TCRdb kept only the in-frame ones, dropping some. This sample carries a few hundred thousand clones, 80% to 90% of them seen once, and the ten largest clones take 9.5% to 12%. This CDR3 spans 14 amino acids. Trimming took 5 bases from V and 2 from J, leaving 12 bases between them. Germline V gene sequence: CDR1 KGHSH, CDR2 LQKENI. Material: peripheral blood. The receptor was isolated from an older woman with acute or convalescent COVID-19. The V gene is TRBV18, the J gene TRBJ2-5; tentatively, D is TRBD2 (5 bases). CDR3 bases: TGTGCCAGCTCAGAACTAGGACGGCAAGAGACCCAGTACTTC. The encoded protein is CASSELGRQETQYF.